The 32 T cell receptor beta chains given below trace back to one sample, sequenced in a study of PD-1 blockade in mismatch repair-deficient tumors. Here immunoSEQ multiplex PCR was the method, and the copy in TCRdb shows in-frame clones only, minus some. This sample yields roughly 120,000 clones, of which about three quarters are seen a single time; less than 5.5% belongs to the top ten. The sample here was peripheral blood, taken about 60 weeks after starting pembrolizumab. Source of these receptors: an adult with mismatch repair-deficient cancer.

The chain links TRBV10-3 to TRBJ1-3; D gene ambiguous. Germline CDR1 ENHRY, CDR2 SYGVKD. CDR3 length: 17 amino acids. V gave up 3 bases and J gave up 0 bases, with 15 bases separating them. The CDR3 region is CAISESLDSSSGNTIYF. For the CDR3, the DNA is TGTGCCATCAGTGAATCCCTGGACTCGAGCTCTGGAAACACCATATATTTT.

The chain combines TRBV19 with TRBJ2-1; D perhaps matches TRBD2 (5 bases). The germline V and J ends were trimmed by 5 bases and 0 bases, with 11 bases remaining between them. The V gene's germline CDR1 is LNHDA and CDR2 SQIVND (reference sequence). This CDR3 has 15 amino acids. CDR3 DNA sequence: TGTGCCAGTAGTGCCAGCGGAAGCTCCTACAATGAGCAGTTCTTC. This sequence encodes CASSASGSSYNEQFF. The whole variable domain, filled in from reference TRBV19 and TRBJ2-1, reads DGGITQSPKYLFRKEGQNVTLSCEQNLNHDAMYWYRQDPGQGLRLIYYSQIVNDFQKGDIAEGYSVSREKKESFPLTVTSAQKNPTAFYLCASSASGSSYNEQFFGPGTRLTVL.

The V and J genes are TRBV5-1 and TRBJ2-7, with TRBD1 matching over 10 bases. The CDR3 consists of 15 residues. Looked up from germline, CDR1 is SGHRS and CDR2 is YFSETQ. With 0 bases clipped from V and 4 bases from J, the junction kept 4 bases outside the gene matches. The CDR3 DNA sequence: TGCGCCAGCAGCTTGGTCGGGACAGGGGATTACGAGCAGTACTTC. It codes for CASSLVGTGDYEQYF.

In its sample, this clone was seen once. The chain uses TRBV4-1 and TRBJ2-5; TRBD1 is a possible D gene (5 bases). CDR1 and CDR2 from the germline V gene are MGHRA and YSYEKL. V lost 4 bases to trimming and J lost 4 bases, with 13 bases between them. CDR3 length: 14 amino acids. The CDR3 region has the DNA TGCGCCAGCAGCCCAAGTTCAGGGATAGAGACCCAGTACTTC. Amino acid sequence: CASSPSSGIETQYF.

The chain couples TRBV5-1 to TRBJ2-5; 15 bases map to TRBD2. V was pared by 3 bases and J by 4 bases, with 10 bases of the junction left unmatched. Germline V gene lookup returns CDR1 SGHRS and CDR2 YFSETQ. This CDR3 has 18 amino acids. The CDR3 sequence: CASSWTGLAGGRGETQYF. CDR3 sequence (DNA): TGCGCCAGCAGCTGGACGGGACTAGCGGGAGGTAGGGGAGAGACCCAGTACTTC. Together with reference TRBV5-1 and TRBJ2-5, the CDR3 gives the full variable domain: KAGVTQTPRYLIKTRGQQVTLSCSPISGHRSVSWYQQTPGQGLQFLFEYFSETQRNKGNFPGRFSGRQFSNSRSEMNVSTLELGDSALYLCASSWTGLAGGRGETQYFGPGTRLLVL.

The chain is built from TRBV19 and TRBJ1-1; D possibly corresponds to TRBD1 (5 bases). Germline CDR1 LNHDA, CDR2 SQIVND (reference sequence). Trimming removed 8 bases from V and 4 bases from J, with 17 bases in between. The CDR3 spans 14 residues. CDR3 in amino acids: CASRPNGGGTEAFF. In nucleotides, the CDR3 is TGTGCCAGTCGCCCTAACGGGGGTGGCACTGAAGCTTTCTTT.

The chain has TRBV5-6 and TRBJ2-7; TRBD2 matches 7 bases. CDR3 length equals 15 residues. Germline V gene data show CDR1 as SGHDT and CDR2 as YYEEEE. Trimming cost V 0 bases and J 3 bases; bases outside gene matches: 6. The CDR3 DNA reads as TGTGCCAGCAGCTTGGTTAGCCTAGCGGACTACGAGCAGTACTTC. It specifies CASSLVSLADYEQYF.

There are a few counts of this clone. V gene TRBV28 combines with J gene TRBJ2-4, with TRBD1 matching 7 bases. This CDR3 is built from 15 residues. After removal of 1 base from V and 8 bases from J, the junction contained 8 bases not matched to a gene. CDR1 and CDR2 (germline): MDHEN, SYDVKM. The CDR3 nucleotides read TGTGCCAGCAGTTTATCACAGGGGTTTGGGGACATTCAGTACTTC. It yields the protein CASSLSQGFGDIQYF. Supplemented by reference TRBV28 and TRBJ2-4, the full variable domain reads DVKVTQSSRYLVKRTGEKVFLECVQDMDHENMFWYRQDPGLGLRLIYFSYDVKMKEKGDIPEGYSVSREKKERFSLILESASTNQTSMYLCASSLSQGFGDIQYFGAGTRLSVL.

The chain employs TRBV7-9 and TRBJ1-5; the D is unclear. Germline lookup yields CDR1 SEHNR and CDR2 FQNEAQ (reference sequence). V was shortened by 8 bases and J by 6 bases, with 11 bases between the two germline ends. This CDR3 is built from 12 residues. This CDR3 is CASPGKGQPQHF. The CDR3 nucleotides read TGTGCCAGCCCGGGGAAGGGTCAGCCCCAGCATTTT.

This chain joins TRBV27 and TRBJ2-3; D is ambiguous. Germline V gene lookup returns CDR1 MNHEY and CDR2 SMNVEV (reference sequence). The CDR3 runs 13 residues. V lost 0 bases and J lost 1, with 2 bases in between. The CDR3 DNA reads TGTGCCAGCAGTTTATCCGGCACAGATACGCAGTATTTT. As protein: CASSLSGTDTQYF.

The genes are TRBV11-3 and TRBJ2-1; 9 bases fit TRBD2. The CDR3 is 16 amino acids. The V gene's germline CDR1 is SGHNT and CDR2 YENEEA. The trim removed 1 base at V and 7 bases at J, leaving 8 bases unmatched. The CDR3 DNA reads as TGTGCCAGCAGCTTAGGTAGCGGGAGCGGCGTGAATGAGCAGTTCTTC. Translating it yields CASSLGSGSGVNEQFF.

This rearrangement joins TRBV9 to TRBJ2-3, with TRBD2 as a possible D gene (6 bases). This CDR3 comprises 16 residues. Trimming took 0 bases from V and 0 from J, leaving 11 bases between them. CDR1 is SGDLS, CDR2 YYNGEE, per germline. CDR3 amino acids: CASSVALRGSTDTQYF. The CDR3 bases are TGTGCCAGCAGCGTAGCTTTGCGGGGTAGCACAGATACGCAGTATTTT.

This clone was counted a single time. This chain uses TRBV4-2 with TRBJ1-5, with D uncertain. Germline loops: CDR1 LGHNA, CDR2 YNFKEQ. The CDR3 covers 17 residues. The V and J ends lost 0 bases and 0 bases respectively, with 12 bases between them. The CDR3 DNA reads TGTGCCAGCAGCCAAGATGCGACCGCTTATAGCAATCAGCCCCAGCATTTT. Translation gives CASSQDATAYSNQPQHF.

The chain employs TRBV5-1 and TRBJ1-1; TRBD1 matches 9 bases. Germline CDR1 and CDR2: SGHRS and YFSETQ. Trimming removed 3 bases from V and 11 bases from J; junction bases left unmatched: 8. This CDR3 contains 13 residues. The CDR3 protein is CASSSEGDRVAFF. CDR3 DNA: TGCGCCAGCAGCTCGGAAGGGGACAGGGTCGCTTTCTTT.

The V and J genes are TRBV7-9 and TRBJ2-7; 11 bases map to TRBD1. The germline V gene has CDR1 SEHNR and CDR2 FQNEAQ (reference sequence). The CDR3 sequence is 16 residues long. The ends lost 4 bases at V and 5 bases at J; junction bases unmatched: 10. The CDR3 loop reads CASSSSRDRGYHEQYF. CDR3 nucleotides: TGTGCCAGCAGCTCTTCCCGGGACAGGGGGTACCACGAGCAGTACTTC.

The chain employs TRBV5-4 and TRBJ2-5; perhaps TRBD2 as D (7 bases). The CDR3 has 16 residues. Between the trimmed V and J ends, which lost 5 bases and 0 bases, there was a span of 17 bases. CDR1 SGHNT and CDR2 YYREEE come from the germline V gene (reference sequence). The CDR3 here is CASSRGAPNDQETQYF. The CDR3 DNA reads as TGTGCCAGCAGTCGGGGGGCTCCTAATGACCAAGAGACCCAGTACTTC.

The rearrangement uses TRBV5-1 and TRBJ1-3, with 8 bases aligning to TRBD1. The CDR3 is 15 amino acids. Per the germline V gene, CDR1 is SGHRS and CDR2 is YFSETQ. The trim removed 0 bases at V and 3 bases at J, leaving 2 bases unmatched. The CDR3 reads CASSLGQGLGNTIYF. The CDR3 nucleotides read TGCGCCAGCAGCTTGGGACAGGGGCTTGGAAACACCATATATTTT. Together with reference TRBV5-1 and TRBJ1-3, the CDR3 gives the full variable domain: KAGVTQTPRYLIKTRGQQVTLSCSPISGHRSVSWYQQTPGQGLQFLFEYFSETQRNKGNFPGRFSGRQFSNSRSEMNVSTLELGDSALYLCASSLGQGLGNTIYFGEGSWLTVV.

The V call is TRBV19, the J call TRBJ1-4, with D maybe TRBD1 (5 bases). CDR3 length equals 17 residues. Germline CDR1 reads LNHDA; CDR2 reads SQIVND (reference sequence). Trimming took off 3 bases at V and 4 bases at J, with 18 bases between the two ends. The DNA of the CDR3 is TGTGCCAGTAGTATGCCCTCCCGACAGAGCCTTAATGAAAAACTGTTTTTT. This translates into CASSMPSRQSLNEKLFF.

Only a few counts were recorded for this clone. Germline and junction disagree at one end, which may indicate a read error. This sequence joins TRBV7-7 and TRBJ2-6; weak D call: TRBD2 (5 bases). Germline V CDR1 and CDR2: SSHAT, FNYEAQ (reference sequence). The CDR3 has 16 residues. The CDR3 coding sequence is TGTGCTAGCAGCCCCCTCTCCCCGGGAGGGGCCAACGTCCTGACTTTC. Translation: CASSPLSPGGANVLTF.

In this sample, this clone turned up many times. The chain has TRBV19 and TRBJ2-7, with 14 bases aligning to TRBD2. Looked up from germline, CDR1 is LNHDA and CDR2 is SQIVND (reference sequence). This CDR3 has 17 residues. V lost 4 bases, J lost 5 bases, and 10 bases stayed unmatched. CDR3 bases: TGTGCCAGTAGTACGGGACTAGCGGGAGACGCATTCGACGAGCAGTACTTC. Translated: CASSTGLAGDAFDEQYF.

This clone was seen only once. This chain connects TRBV6-1 to TRBJ1-2; D remains ambiguous. The CDR3 sequence is 14 residues long. The germline V gene has CDR1 MNHNS and CDR2 SASEGT. The V and J ends lost 1 base and 8 bases respectively, with 14 bases between them. The DNA of the CDR3 is TGTGCCAGCAGTGAAGGAGGGTTCTCTCGGGGCTACACCTTC. Translating it yields CASSEGGFSRGYTF.

The rearrangement joins TRBV5-4 to TRBJ2-7; 9 nucleotides match TRBD1. This CDR3 spans 14 amino acids. J gave up 6 bases and V 5 bases, and 9 bases lay outside the gene matches. Germline values: CDR1 SGHNT, CDR2 YYREEE (reference sequence). In DNA, the CDR3 is TGTGCCAGCAGTGCCGGGACAGGGATCCGCGAGCAGTACTTC. Protein sequence: CASSAGTGIREQYF.

The chain carries TRBV11-2 and TRBJ2-3; unclear D gene. V lost 4 bases and J 2 bases, leaving 10 bases between the germline ends. CDR1 is SGHAT and CDR2 is FQNNGV in the germline V gene. There are 14 residues in the CDR3. The CDR3 sequence is CASSSDHTTDTQYF. The CDR3 region has the DNA TGTGCCAGCAGCTCGGACCACACCACAGATACGCAGTATTTT.

The J gene is TRBJ1-2, the V gene TRBV6-1; D not resolved. This CDR3 spans 11 amino acids. Germline V gene data show CDR1 as MNHNS and CDR2 as SASEGT. Trimming removed 4 bases at V and 8 bases at J, with 8 bases between. CDR3 nucleotide sequence: TGTGCCAGCAGTGGGTCGTTGGGCTACACCTTC. This codes for CASSGSLGYTF.

The J gene is TRBJ2-3, the V gene TRBV7-6, with a tentative D call TRBD1 (5 bases). The CDR3 is 15 residues long. Deletions cut 1 base from V and 5 bases from J, with 13 bases between. Germline V CDR1 and CDR2: SGHVS, FNYEAQ. This CDR3 is CASSLGSQGVDTQYF. The DNA for the CDR3 is TGTGCCAGCAGCTTAGGTAGCCAGGGCGTAGATACGCAGTATTTT.

The chain employs TRBV6-1 and TRBJ2-1; 8 bases are shared with TRBD1. After removal of 2 bases from V and 2 bases from J, the junction contained 2 bases not matched to a gene. Germline V gene data show CDR1 as MNHNS and CDR2 as SASEGT. This CDR3 region has 15 residues. The CDR3 protein is CASSEYRGAYNEQFF. The CDR3 region has the DNA TGTGCCAGCAGTGAATACAGGGGGGCCTACAATGAGCAGTTCTTC.

The chain employs TRBV6-5 and TRBJ1-3, with a possible D match to TRBD1 (5 bases). The CDR3 covers 14 residues. Germline CDR1 and CDR2: MNHEY and SVGAGI. The V gene lost 6 bases and the J gene lost 0 bases, with 9 bases spanning the gap. The CDR3 here is CASRSQVSGNTIYF. CDR3 sequence (DNA): TGTGCCAGCAGATCACAGGTCTCTGGAAACACCATATATTTT.

The J gene is TRBJ2-7, the V gene TRBV10-1; D ambiguous. Trimming took off 6 bases at V and 2 bases at J, with 14 bases between the two ends. CDR1 and CDR2 from the germline V gene are WNHNN and SYGVQD (reference sequence). The CDR3 loop spans 14 amino acids. CDR3 region: CASSQSTAAYEQYF. CDR3 sequence (DNA): TGCGCCAGCAGCCAATCGACGGCAGCCTACGAGCAGTACTTC.

This chain connects TRBV6-1 to TRBJ1-5, with unresolved D. The CDR3 has 12 amino acids. Germline V CDR1 and CDR2: MNHNS, SASEGT. Trimming took 3 bases from V and 4 from J, leaving 4 bases between them. The CDR3 DNA is TGTGCCAGCAGTGAGAGAAATCAGCCCCAGCATTTT. Translated, it gives CASSERNQPQHF.

This chain connects TRBV2 to TRBJ2-3; TRBD2 agrees at 8 bases. This CDR3 has 17 residues. Trimming at V came to 7 bases and at J to 1 base, leaving 13 bases not matched to a gene. CDR1 and CDR2 from the germline V gene are SNHLY and FYNNEI. CDR3 nucleotides: TGTGCCAGCAACCTGGGTAGCGGGGCCCCTGGCACAGATACGCAGTATTTT. Amino acids: CASNLGSGAPGTDTQYF.

This sequence joins TRBV19 and TRBJ2-3, with D unclear. Deletions cut 4 bases from V and 4 bases from J, with 18 bases between. Germline V gene data show CDR1 as LNHDA and CDR2 as SQIVND (reference sequence). The CDR3 contains 16 residues. CDR3 protein: CASSKTASLASDTQYF. The CDR3 DNA reads TGTGCCAGTAGTAAGACTGCCTCATTAGCATCAGATACGCAGTATTTT.

This clone occurred a few times. The genes are TRBV7-6 and TRBJ2-1; TRBD2 might be the D (5 bases). The length of the CDR3 is 13 residues. V lost 5 bases to trimming and J lost 4 bases, with 9 bases between them. Per germline, CDR1 SGHVS and CDR2 FNYEAQ. The CDR3 region is CASSPGIYNEQFF. CDR3 bases: TGTGCCAGCAGCCCGGGGATTTACAATGAGCAGTTCTTC.